This is a list of T cell receptor beta chains from one sample in a study of blood T cell repertoires in COVID-19. Assay used: immunoSEQ multiplex PCR; TCRdb lists only in-frame clones, some missing. Of more than 100,000 clones detected, 82% appear once; the ten largest clones hold around 4.5%. The sequenced material came from peripheral blood. Receptors originate from a woman between 65 and 79 years old with acute or convalescent COVID-19. Both conserved end residues are part of each CDR3. The order of the fields is clone size, D gene, V gene, J gene, CDR3 protein, CDR3 DNA. A D gene is named only where the DNA matches it firmly. A row's size may be missing; if present it is once, few, many or a size class.

size: -; D: TRBD1; V: TRBV4-3; J: TRBJ1-2; CDR3: CASSQQRRQGTYGYTF; DNA: TGCGCCAGCAGCCAACAACGTAGACAGGGTACCTATGGCTACACCTTC
size: -; D: -; V: TRBV5-5; J: TRBJ2-1; CDR3: CASSLVGGNSDEQFF; DNA: TGTGCCAGCAGCTTGGTTGGAGGGAATAGCGATGAGCAGTTCTTC
size: -; D: -; V: TRBV7-9; J: TRBJ1-1; CDR3: CASSFGDSNTEAFF; DNA: TGTGCCAGCAGCTTCGGGGATTCGAACACTGAAGCTTTCTTT
size: -; D: -; V: TRBV5-1; J: TRBJ2-3; CDR3: CASSLERGTDTQYF; DNA: TGCGCCAGCAGCTTGGAACGGGGGACAGATACGCAGTATTTT
size: -; D: -; V: TRBV30; J: TRBJ1-3; CDR3: CAWKTQGGNTIYF; DNA: TGTGCCTGGAAGACACAGGGTGGAAACACCATATATTTT
size: -; D: -; V: TRBV15; J: TRBJ2-7; CDR3: CATSRGAEQYF; DNA: TGTGCCACCAGCAGAGGGGCGGAGCAGTACTTC
size: -; D: TRBD1; V: TRBV7-9; J: TRBJ1-1; CDR3: CASSLEGGRAFF; DNA: TGTGCCAGCAGCTTAGAAGGGGGCAGAGCTTTCTTT
size: -; D: -; V: TRBV6-5; J: TRBJ2-7; CDR3: CASSYQRGRGTYEQYF; DNA: TGTGCCAGCAGTTACCAACGGGGGAGGGGGACCTACGAGCAGTACTTC
size: -; D: -; V: TRBV11-2; J: TRBJ1-2; CDR3: CASSLAGSGYTF; DNA: TGTGCCAGCAGCCTAGCCGGGAGTGGCTACACCTTC
size: -; D: -; V: TRBV5-1; J: TRBJ2-3; CDR3: CASSPGLRTDTQYF; DNA: TGCGCCAGCAGCCCGGGACTGAGGACAGATACGCAGTATTTT
size: -; D: -; V: TRBV6-1; J: TRBJ1-1; CDR3: CASSEGREGAEAFF; DNA: TGTGCCAGCAGTGAAGGGAGGGAGGGGGCTGAAGCTTTCTTT
size: -; D: TRBD2; V: TRBV6-2/TRBV6-3; J: TRBJ2-1; CDR3: CASSSRSGSSYNEQFF; DNA: TGTGCCAGCAGTTCCCGTAGCGGGAGCTCCTACAATGAGCAGTTCTTC
size: few; D: -; V: TRBV2; J: TRBJ1-2; CDR3: CASSEALVRAYTF; DNA: TGTGCCAGCAGTGAAGCGCTCGTACGAGCCTACACCTTC
size: -; D: -; V: TRBV6-6; J: TRBJ1-1; CDR3: CASSYSGGNEAFF; DNA: TGTGCCAGCAGTTACTCCGGGGGTAATGAAGCTTTCTTT
size: -; D: -; V: TRBV19; J: TRBJ1-2; CDR3: CASSGNGYTF; DNA: TGTGCCAGCTCAGGGAATGGCTACACCTTC
size: -; D: -; V: TRBV5-4; J: TRBJ1-1; CDR3: CASSPRRGVRNTEAFF; DNA: TGTGCCAGCAGCCCGAGAAGGGGCGTCCGAAACACTGAAGCTTTCTTT
size: -; D: -; V: TRBV6-5; J: TRBJ1-1; CDR3: CASSYLQATEAFF; DNA: TGTGCCAGCAGTTACCTACAGGCCACTGAAGCTTTCTTT
size: -; D: TRBD2; V: TRBV4-2; J: TRBJ2-2; CDR3: CATSGTTNTGELFF; DNA: TGTGCCACCTCCGGGACTACGAACACCGGGGAGCTGTTTTTT
size: -; D: TRBD1; V: TRBV12-3/TRBV12-4; J: TRBJ1-2; CDR3: CASRWTGGDGYTF; DNA: TGTGCCAGCAGGTGGACAGGGGGCGATGGCTACACCTTC
size: once; D: TRBD1; V: TRBV7-9; J: TRBJ1-2; CDR3: CASSREDRAYGYTF; DNA: TGTGCCAGCAGCCGCGAGGACAGGGCGTATGGCTACACCTTC
size: few; D: -; V: TRBV19; J: TRBJ1-4; CDR3: CASSVQGGKLFF; DNA: TGTGCCAGTAGCGTACAGGGTGGGAAACTGTTTTTT
size: -; D: TRBD1; V: TRBV19; J: TRBJ1-1; CDR3: CASSTDRANTEAFF; DNA: TGTGCCAGTAGCACAGACAGGGCGAACACTGAAGCTTTCTTT
size: -; D: -; V: TRBV14; J: TRBJ1-1; CDR3: CASSQDDRGEAFF; DNA: TGTGCCAGCAGCCAAGATGACCGGGGGGAAGCTTTCTTT
size: -; D: TRBD1; V: TRBV7-2; J: TRBJ1-2; CDR3: CASSFSTGTGLYGYTF; DNA: TGTGCCAGCAGTTTTTCCACCGGGACAGGGTTATACGGCTACACCTTC
size: -; D: TRBD1; V: TRBV4-1; J: TRBJ1-1; CDR3: CASSHRDSLNTEAFF; DNA: TGCGCCAGCAGCCATCGGGACAGCTTGAACACTGAAGCTTTCTTT
size: -; D: TRBD1; V: TRBV5-1; J: TRBJ1-6; CDR3: CASSPSGQGVDSPLHF; DNA: TGCGCCAGCAGCCCGTCGGGACAGGGTGTTGATTCACCCCTCCACTTT
size: -; D: -; V: TRBV9; J: TRBJ1-1; CDR3: CASSSQGRTEAFF; DNA: TGTGCCAGCAGCTCTCAGGGTCGCACTGAAGCTTTCTTT
size: -; D: TRBD2; V: TRBV24-1; J: TRBJ2-3; CDR3: CATASGGAIDTQYF; DNA: TGTGCCACCGCTAGCGGGGGGGCTATAGATACGCAGTATTTT
size: -; D: -; V: TRBV18; J: TRBJ1-6; CDR3: CASSSRTRQNSPLHF; DNA: TGTGCCAGCTCATCACGGACGAGACAGAATTCACCCCTCCACTTT
size: -; D: -; V: TRBV27; J: TRBJ1-5; CDR3: CASRPMRHLVNQPQHF; DNA: TGTGCCAGCAGGCCGATGCGGCATCTGGTAAATCAGCCCCAGCATTTT
size: -; D: -; V: TRBV7-8; J: TRBJ1-3; CDR3: CASSLSLLRGGNTIYF; DNA: TGTGCCAGCAGCTTGAGTCTCTTAAGGGGGGGAAACACCATATATTTT
size: -; D: -; V: TRBV20-1; J: TRBJ1-1; CDR3: CSARAGTEAFF; DNA: TGCAGTGCTAGAGCCGGCACTGAAGCTTTCTTT
size: -; D: TRBD1; V: TRBV7-8; J: TRBJ2-1; CDR3: CASSLAGQGYNEQFF; DNA: TGTGCCAGCAGCTTAGCGGGACAGGGCTACAATGAGCAGTTCTTC